Given below is one T cell receptor beta chain in context. The record originates from a study of T cells after yellow fever vaccination. TCRdb re-called the 5' RACE reads with MiXCR, one entry per CDR3 protein. The sample shows 80,000 to 100,000 distinct CDR3 sequences, roughly 5.2% of them seen only once. The clonotype was recovered from a man younger than 35 who received the YFV17D yellow fever vaccine. The source was CD8+ T cells sorted from PBMCs, collected 10 days after the yellow fever booster vaccination.

This chain's CDR3 is CASSASEQMNQPQHF. The CDR3 DNA reads TGTGCCAGCAGTGCGAGTGAACAGATGAATCAGCCCCAGCATTTT. The rearrangement links TRBV2 to TRBJ1-5; D is undetermined. CDR1 is SNHLY, CDR2 FYNNEI, per germline. V was cut by 4 bases and J by 4 bases, with 14 bases left in between. This CDR3 has 15 amino acids.